Listed here are 20 T cell receptor beta chains from one sample, sequenced in a study of response to subunit inactivated influenza vaccine. Via MiXCR, TCRdb re-called the RT-PCR reads, giving one row per CDR3 protein. The sample includes more than 500,000 distinct CDR3 sequences, about 11% of them seen just once. These records were also assigned to another study, of T cells expressing NK-cell markers. That paper notes: As the method of synthesis, 5'RACE template switching with UMIs yielded TCR beta cDNA.

The sample consisted of PBMCs from blood, taken on the day of vaccination. The receptors shown here come from a man aged 45 to 65 who received an inactivated influenza vaccine.

The chain employs TRBV30 and TRBJ2-1; D is ambiguous. This CDR3 is built from 15 residues. Trimming pared 0 bases from V and 2 bases from J, leaving 11 bases between. From germline, CDR1 is GTSNPN and CDR2 SVGIG (reference sequence). DNA of the CDR3: TGTGCCTGGAGTGTCTACTCCCAGGCCTACAATGAGCAGTTCTTC. Translation gives CAWSVYSQAYNEQFF.

This clonotype was seen more than once but under ten times. The gene calls are TRBV12-3 or TRBV12-4 and TRBJ2-3; 8 bases align to TRBD2. The CDR3 has 14 amino acids. V was pared by 5 bases and J by 5 bases, with 6 bases of the junction left unmatched. For the CDR3, the DNA is TGTGCCAGCAGTAGCGGGGGCATGGGAGATACGCAGTATTTT. Amino acid sequence: CASSSGGMGDTQYF.

This clonotype was seen many times. The chain uses TRBV5-1 and TRBJ1-1, with TRBD1 matching 7 bases. Germline V gene lookup returns CDR1 SGHRS and CDR2 YFSETQ. J was trimmed by 7 bases and V by 2 bases; bases with no gene match: 11. The length of the CDR3 is 15 residues. CDR3: CASSLGQVKGGEAFF. CDR3 in DNA: TGCGCCAGCAGCTTAGGACAGGTCAAAGGGGGTGAAGCTTTCTTT.

Only a few counts were recorded for this clonotype. The rearrangement links TRBV28 to TRBJ2-7; D not certain. The V end was cut by 6 bases, the J end by 7 bases, with 22 bases between. The CDR3 has 15 amino acids. In germline, CDR1 is MDHEN, CDR2 SYDVKM. CDR3 amino acids: CASSHRLTSLGEQYF. CDR3 DNA sequence: TGTGCCAGCAGCCACCGACTCACATCCCTGGGGGAGCAGTACTTC.

J is TRBJ2-3 and V is TRBV6-1; 9 positions agree with TRBD2. The germline gives CDR1 MNHNS, CDR2 SASEGT. With 6 bases clipped from V and 6 bases from J, the junction kept 16 bases outside the gene matches. The CDR3 runs 17 residues. CDR3 region: CASSFPWREGPADTQYF. The CDR3 nucleotides are TGTGCCAGCAGCTTCCCGTGGCGGGAGGGTCCGGCGGATACGCAGTATTTT.

The chain joins TRBV4-2 to TRBJ2-1; D is uncertain. V lost 0 bases and J 1 base, leaving 10 bases between the germline ends. Germline lookup yields CDR1 LGHNA and CDR2 YNFKEQ. This CDR3 comprises 16 residues. Here the CDR3 DNA reads TGTGCCAGCAGCCAAGATGCAGACCCTTCCTACAATGAGCAGTTCTTC. It encodes CASSQDADPSYNEQFF.

In this sample, this clonotype turned up a few times. The chain has TRBV3-1 and TRBJ2-2; unclear D gene. The CDR3 consists of 15 residues. Germline lookup yields CDR1 LGHDT and CDR2 YNNKEL (reference sequence). Trimming stripped 0 bases from V and 4 bases from J, with 9 bases between. The CDR3 bases are TGTGCCAGCAGCCAAGATGTGACGGGCACCGGGGAGCTGTTTTTT. This codes for CASSQDVTGTGELFF.

This chain uses TRBV6-2 or TRBV6-3 with TRBJ2-1; a possible D gene is TRBD1 (5 bases). Germline V gene data show CDR1 as MNHEY and CDR2 as SVGEGT. Trimming left V 7 bases short and J 5 bases short, with 6 bases between. CDR3 length equals 11 residues. CDR3 protein: CASKTDNEQFF. The DNA of the CDR3 is TGTGCCAGCAAGACAGACAATGAGCAGTTCTTC.

This clonotype was detected a few times. The gene calls are TRBV2 and TRBJ1-2, with no clear D. V was shortened by 4 bases and J by 0 bases, with 9 bases between the two germline ends. The CDR3 runs 14 residues. Germline V CDR1 and CDR2: SNHLY, FYNNEI. The CDR3 DNA reads TGTGCCAGCAGTGGGTTTACAGCTAACTATGGCTACACCTTC. Protein product: CASSGFTANYGYTF.

This clonotype was counted at least ten times. The V call is TRBV12-3 or TRBV12-4, the J call TRBJ2-2; D gene unclear. The CDR3 spans 16 residues. With 6 bases removed from V and 0 bases from J, the gap between germline ends came to 14 bases. This CDR3 is CASRLDGHANTGELFF. CDR3 DNA: TGTGCCAGCAGATTGGACGGCCACGCGAACACCGGGGAGCTGTTTTTT.

The sample holds a few counts of this clonotype. The chain has TRBV12-3 or TRBV12-4 and TRBJ1-4; D not resolved. With 4 bases removed from V and 10 bases from J, the gap between germline ends came to 7 bases. This CDR3 contains 11 residues. Here the CDR3 DNA reads TGTGCCAGCAGTTGGTCGGGAAAACTGTTTTTT. Translated: CASSWSGKLFF.

The chain recombines TRBV10-3 with TRBJ1-1; the D gene is possibly TRBD1 (6 bases). The germline V gene encodes CDR1 ENHRY and CDR2 SYGVKD. V dropped 8 bases and J dropped 6 bases, with 19 bases sitting between them. The CDR3 extends over 14 amino acids. CDR3 loop: CAIRSGAESAEAFF. In DNA, the CDR3 is TGTGCCATCCGATCGGGGGCTGAGTCTGCTGAAGCTTTCTTT.

A remark on this clonotype: This may come from a read error, since a much larger clone is one base off. The chain has TRBV6-1 and TRBJ1-4; tentative D call: TRBD1 (5 bases). V shed 8 bases and J shed 5 bases, with 15 bases lying between them. CDR1 MNHNS and CDR2 SASEGT come from the germline V gene. This CDR3 has 14 residues. Written as DNA, the CDR3 is TGTGCCAGCGGGTCCGTGGGGGGAAATGAAAAACTGTTTTTT. This gives the protein CASGSVGGNEKLFF.

This clonotype has a handful of counts. This chain connects TRBV12-3 or TRBV12-4 to TRBJ1-1; TRBD1 might be the D (6 bases). CDR3 size: 13 residues. Trimming left V 8 bases short and J 7 bases short, with 17 bases between. The CDR3 bases are TGTGCCAGCTCTACGGGGGCGCGGAATGAAGCTTTCTTT. This gives the protein CASSTGARNEAFF.

The chain employs TRBV13 and TRBJ2-1, with D unclear. Germline assignment: CDR1 PRHDT and CDR2 FYEKMQ (reference sequence). This CDR3 is 13 amino acids long. The germline V and J ends were trimmed by 5 bases and 6 bases, with 11 bases remaining between them. The CDR3 here is CASSPLRSNEQFF. For the CDR3, the DNA is TGTGCCAGCAGCCCACTGCGCTCCAATGAGCAGTTCTTC.

This clonotype was recorded once. This chain uses TRBV12-3 or TRBV12-4 with TRBJ2-3; a weak D match, TRBD1 (6 bases). There are 13 residues in the CDR3. V was cut by 4 bases and J by 10 bases, with 15 bases left in between. CDR3 DNA sequence: TGTGCCAGCAGTTCCACCAAACAGGGCTCGCAGTATTTT. This gives the protein CASSSTKQGSQYF.

This clonotype appeared a few times. This chain joins TRBV27 and TRBJ2-1, with 7 bases that match TRBD1. This CDR3 contains 14 residues. V lost 1 base and J lost 8; bases outside the gene matches: 5. Germline CDR1 and CDR2: MNHEY and SMNVEV (reference sequence). CDR3 residues: CASSLWDRRDEQFF. The CDR3 nucleotides read TGTGCCAGCAGTTTATGGGACAGACGGGATGAGCAGTTCTTC.

This clonotype was observed a handful of times. The chain recombines TRBV5-1 with TRBJ1-1; possible D gene TRBD1, 5 bases. The CDR3 is made up of 15 amino acids. Trimming stripped 0 bases from V and 10 bases from J, with 19 bases between. Germline loops: CDR1 SGHRS, CDR2 YFSETQ. In nucleotides, the CDR3 is TGCGCCAGCAGCTTGGAAGACGGGACGGGGGTAGGAGCTTTCTTT. This gives the protein CASSLEDGTGVGAFF.

The chain uses TRBV15 and TRBJ1-1; D is unclear. Germline values: CDR1 LNHNV, CDR2 YYDKDF (reference sequence). The CDR3 has 15 amino acids. Trimming removed 0 bases from V and 1 base from J, with 9 bases in between. The CDR3 here is CATSREGFGNTEAFF. DNA of the CDR3: TGTGCCACCAGCAGAGAGGGTTTTGGGAACACTGAAGCTTTCTTT.

A few counts support this clonotype. This sequence joins TRBV5-1 and TRBJ2-2; the D gene is possibly TRBD1 (5 bases). With 0 bases removed from V and 7 bases from J, the gap between germline ends came to 16 bases. Germline CDR1 is SGHRS and CDR2 is YFSETQ. The CDR3 totals 16 residues. CDR3 DNA: TGCGCCAGCAGCTTGGCCCTTCAGGGCGTTATCGGGGAGCTGTTTTTT. It yields the protein CASSLALQGVIGELFF. The variable domain in full, completed from reference TRBV5-1 and TRBJ2-2, reads KAGVTQTPRYLIKTRGQQVTLSCSPISGHRSVSWYQQTPGQGLQFLFEYFSETQRNKGNFPGRFSGRQFSNSRSEMNVSTLELGDSALYLCASSLALQGVIGELFFGEGSRLTVL.